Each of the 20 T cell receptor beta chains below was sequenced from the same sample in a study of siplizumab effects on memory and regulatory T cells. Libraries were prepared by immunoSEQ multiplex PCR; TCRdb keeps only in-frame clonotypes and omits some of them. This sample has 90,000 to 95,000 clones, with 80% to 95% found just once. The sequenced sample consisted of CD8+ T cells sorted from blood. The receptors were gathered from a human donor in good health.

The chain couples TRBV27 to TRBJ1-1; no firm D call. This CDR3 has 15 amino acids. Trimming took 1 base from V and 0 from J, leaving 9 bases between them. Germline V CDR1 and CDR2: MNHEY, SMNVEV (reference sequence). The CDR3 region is CASSLYGGMNTEAFF. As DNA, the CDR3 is TGTGCCAGCAGTTTATATGGAGGAATGAACACTGAAGCTTTCTTT.

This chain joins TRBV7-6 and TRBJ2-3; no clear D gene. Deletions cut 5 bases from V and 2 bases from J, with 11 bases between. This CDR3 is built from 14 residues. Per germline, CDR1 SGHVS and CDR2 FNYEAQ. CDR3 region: CASSEVGATDTQYF. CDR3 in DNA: TGTGCCAGCAGCGAGGTGGGTGCCACAGATACGCAGTATTTT. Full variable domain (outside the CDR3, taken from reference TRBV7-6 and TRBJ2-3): GAGVSQSPRYKVTKRGQDVALRCDPISGHVSLYWYRQALGQGPEFLTYFNYEAQQDKSGLPNDRFSAERPEGSISTLTIQRTEQRDSAMYRCASSEVGATDTQYFGPGTRLTVL.

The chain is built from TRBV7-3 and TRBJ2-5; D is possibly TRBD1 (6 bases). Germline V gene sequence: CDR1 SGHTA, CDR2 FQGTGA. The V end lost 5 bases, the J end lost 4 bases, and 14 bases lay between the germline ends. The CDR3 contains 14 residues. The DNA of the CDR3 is TGTGCCAGCAGCCCCACAGGGTGGGGAGAGACCCAGTACTTC. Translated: CASSPTGWGETQYF.

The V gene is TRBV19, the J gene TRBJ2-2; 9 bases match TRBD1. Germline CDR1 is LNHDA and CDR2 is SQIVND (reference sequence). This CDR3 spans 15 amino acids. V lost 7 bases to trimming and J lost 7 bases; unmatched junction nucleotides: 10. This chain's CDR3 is CASNLQGAYGGELFF. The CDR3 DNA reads TGTGCCAGTAACCTACAGGGGGCTTACGGCGGGGAGCTGTTTTTT.

CDR3 nucleotide sequence: TGCGCCAGCAGCCAAGGGGACAGTATTATGAACACTGAAGCTTTCTTT. Amino acids: CASSQGDSIMNTEAFF. The chain links TRBV4-3 to TRBJ1-1, with 7 bases that match TRBD1. Per the germline V gene, CDR1 is LGHNA and CDR2 is YSLEER. The CDR3 contains 16 residues. The V gene end was trimmed by 1 base and the J gene end by 0 bases; junction bases not matched to a gene: 5.

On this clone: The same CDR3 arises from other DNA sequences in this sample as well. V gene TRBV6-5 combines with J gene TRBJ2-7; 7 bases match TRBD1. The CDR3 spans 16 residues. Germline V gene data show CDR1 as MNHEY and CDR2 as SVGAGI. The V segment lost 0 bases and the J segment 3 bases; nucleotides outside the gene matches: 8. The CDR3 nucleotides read TGTGCCAGCAGTTACTCGTATCCTGGGACAGACTACGAGCAGTACTTC. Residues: CASSYSYPGTDYEQYF.

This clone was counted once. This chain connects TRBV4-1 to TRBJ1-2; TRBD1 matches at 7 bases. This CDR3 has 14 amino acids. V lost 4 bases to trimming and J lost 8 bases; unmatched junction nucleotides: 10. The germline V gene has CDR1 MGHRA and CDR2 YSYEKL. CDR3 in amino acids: CASSLTMTGSGYTF. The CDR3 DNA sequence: TGCGCCAGCAGCCTCACAATGACAGGGAGCGGCTACACCTTC.

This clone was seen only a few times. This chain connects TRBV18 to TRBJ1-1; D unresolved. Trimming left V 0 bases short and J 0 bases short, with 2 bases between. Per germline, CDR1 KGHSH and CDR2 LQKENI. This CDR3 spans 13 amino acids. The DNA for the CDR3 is TGTGCCAGCTCACCACCGGTGAACACTGAAGCTTTCTTT. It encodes CASSPPVNTEAFF.

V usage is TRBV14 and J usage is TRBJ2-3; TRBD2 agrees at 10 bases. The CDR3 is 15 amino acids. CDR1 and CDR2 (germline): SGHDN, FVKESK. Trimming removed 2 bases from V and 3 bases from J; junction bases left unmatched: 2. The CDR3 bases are TGTGCCAGCAGCCAAACTAGCGGGGTGACAGATACGCAGTATTTT. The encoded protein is CASSQTSGVTDTQYF.

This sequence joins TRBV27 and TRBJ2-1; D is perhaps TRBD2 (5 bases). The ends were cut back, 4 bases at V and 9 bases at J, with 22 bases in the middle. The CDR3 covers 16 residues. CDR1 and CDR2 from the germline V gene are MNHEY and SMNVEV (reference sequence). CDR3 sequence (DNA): TGTGCCAGCAGTTCCATAGCGTCTCGGAGAGTCGGTGAGCAGTTCTTC. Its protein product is CASSSIASRRVGEQFF.

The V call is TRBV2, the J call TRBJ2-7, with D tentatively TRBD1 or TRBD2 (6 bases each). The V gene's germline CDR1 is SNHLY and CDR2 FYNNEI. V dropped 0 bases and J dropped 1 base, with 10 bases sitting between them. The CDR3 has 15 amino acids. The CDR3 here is CASSEAPGASYEQYF. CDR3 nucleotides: TGTGCCAGCAGTGAAGCCCCGGGGGCTTCCTACGAGCAGTACTTC.

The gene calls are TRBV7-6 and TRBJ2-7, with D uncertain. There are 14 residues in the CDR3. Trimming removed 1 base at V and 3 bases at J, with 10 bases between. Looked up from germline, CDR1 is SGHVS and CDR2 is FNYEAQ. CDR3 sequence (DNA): TGTGCCAGCAGCTTAGGGCGGCTTAACTACGAGCAGTACTTC. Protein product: CASSLGRLNYEQYF.

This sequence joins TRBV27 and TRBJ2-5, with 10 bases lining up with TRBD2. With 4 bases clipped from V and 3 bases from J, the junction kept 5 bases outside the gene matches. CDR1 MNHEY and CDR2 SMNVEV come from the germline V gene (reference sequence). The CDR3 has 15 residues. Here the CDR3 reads CASSSGTSVKETQYF. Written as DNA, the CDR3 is TGTGCCAGCAGTTCAGGGACTAGCGTTAAAGAGACCCAGTACTTC.

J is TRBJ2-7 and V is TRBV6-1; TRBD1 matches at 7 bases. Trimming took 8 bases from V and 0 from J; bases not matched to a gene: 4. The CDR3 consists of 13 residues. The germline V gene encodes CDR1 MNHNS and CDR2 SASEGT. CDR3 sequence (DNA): TGTGCCAGCGGGGACAGACTCTCCTACGAGCAGTACTTC. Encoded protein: CASGDRLSYEQYF.

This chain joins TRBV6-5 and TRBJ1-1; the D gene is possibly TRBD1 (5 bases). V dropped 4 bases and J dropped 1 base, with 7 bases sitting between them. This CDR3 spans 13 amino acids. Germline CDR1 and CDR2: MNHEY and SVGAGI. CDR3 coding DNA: TGTGCCAGCAGTTTTGGGGGGAACACTGAAGCTTTCTTT. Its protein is CASSFGGNTEAFF.

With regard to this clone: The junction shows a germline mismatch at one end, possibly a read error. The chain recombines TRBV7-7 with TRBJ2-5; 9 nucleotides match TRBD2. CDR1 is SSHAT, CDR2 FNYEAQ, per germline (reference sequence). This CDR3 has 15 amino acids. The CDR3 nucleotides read TGTGCTAGCAGCTTAACGCGGGGGGGCTTAGAGACCCAGTACTTC. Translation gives CASSLTRGGLETQYF.

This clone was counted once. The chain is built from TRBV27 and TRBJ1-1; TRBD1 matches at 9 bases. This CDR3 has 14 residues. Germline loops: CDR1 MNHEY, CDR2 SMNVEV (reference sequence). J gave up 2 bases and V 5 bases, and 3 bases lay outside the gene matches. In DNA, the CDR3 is TGTGCCAGCAGTACGACAGGGGGAAACACTGAAGCTTTCTTT. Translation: CASSTTGGNTEAFF.

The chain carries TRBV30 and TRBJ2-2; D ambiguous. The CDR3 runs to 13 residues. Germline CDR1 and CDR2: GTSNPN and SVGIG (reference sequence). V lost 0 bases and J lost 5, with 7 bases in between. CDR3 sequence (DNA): TGTGCCTGGAGTGTAGAGAGAACCGGGGAGCTGTTTTTT. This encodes CAWSVERTGELFF.

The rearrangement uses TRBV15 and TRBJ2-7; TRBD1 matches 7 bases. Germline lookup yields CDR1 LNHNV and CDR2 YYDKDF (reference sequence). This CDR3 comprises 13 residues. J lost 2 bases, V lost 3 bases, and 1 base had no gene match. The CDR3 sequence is CATSRTGTYEQYF. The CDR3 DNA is TGTGCCACCAGCAGGACAGGGACCTACGAGCAGTACTTC.

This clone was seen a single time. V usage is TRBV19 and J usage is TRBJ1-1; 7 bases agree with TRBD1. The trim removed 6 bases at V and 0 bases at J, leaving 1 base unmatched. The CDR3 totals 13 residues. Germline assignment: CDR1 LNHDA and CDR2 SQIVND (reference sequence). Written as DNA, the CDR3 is TGTGCCAGTAGGACAGGGATGAACACTGAAGCTTTCTTT. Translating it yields CASRTGMNTEAFF.